Listed below are T cell receptor beta chains from one sample, sequenced in a study of identical twins. TCRdb reprocessed the 5' RACE reads with MiXCR, giving one entry per CDR3 protein. The table includes fewer than 250,000 distinct CDR3 sequences, less than 9.5% detected once. Sequencing input: memory (CD45RO+) T cells sorted from blood. All receptors derive from a woman aged 18 to 35 in good health. Both conserved end residues are part of each CDR3. A D gene is named only where the DNA matches it firmly. Expanded clones get a size class; other rows say once, few or many, or leave the size out.

DNA	CDR3	V	size	D	J	length
TGTGCCACCAGCGATGGCGGACAGGGGTCGACGGGGACCCAGTACTTC	CATSDGGQGSTGTQYF	TRBV24-1	many	TRBD1	TRBJ2-5	16
TGTGCCAGCAGAACGAGGGTGGGCTCTCTGGGTTACAATGAGCAGTTCTTC	CASRTRVGSLGYNEQFF	TRBV2	NA	NA	TRBJ2-1	17
TGCGCCAGCAGTTCAGGGGGTCGGATGACGAATGGCTACACCTTC	CASSSGGRMTNGYTF	TRBV5-1	many	TRBD1	TRBJ1-2	15
TGTGCCAGCAGGCCGGTGGGGGCCCCGAACACCGGGGAGCTGTTTTTT	CASRPVGAPNTGELFF	TRBV12-3/TRBV12-4	few	NA	TRBJ2-2	16
TGTGCCAGTACCGACAGCGGGAGTTCGAATGAGCAGTTCTTC	CASTDSGSSNEQFF	TRBV19	NA	TRBD2	TRBJ2-1	14
TGTGCCATCAGTGAGAAAGGGACTAGTACAGATACGCAGTATTTT	CAISEKGTSTDTQYF	TRBV10-3	few	TRBD2	TRBJ2-3	15
TGTGCCAGCAGTGAACCTAGCGGGAGTGATGAGCAGTTCTTC	CASSEPSGSDEQFF	TRBV25-1	NA	TRBD2	TRBJ2-1	14
TGTGCCAGTAGTATGGTCCGACTTGGGGAAGATACGCAGTATTTT	CASSMVRLGEDTQYF	TRBV19	few	NA	TRBJ2-3	15
TGTGCCAGCTCCCGGGGCGGGGGACAGATCTACGAGCAGTACTTC	CASSRGGGQIYEQYF	TRBV18	NA	NA	TRBJ2-7	15
TGTGCCAGCAGCTTCAAAAACATTCAGTACTTC	CASSFKNIQYF	TRBV7-2	few	NA	TRBJ2-4	11
TGTGCCATCAGTCTTAGCGGGGGGGGAGAGCAGTTCTTC	CAISLSGGGEQFF	TRBV10-3	many	TRBD2	TRBJ2-1	13
TGTGCCAGCAGTTTCCAATGGCGCGGGGGGGCCTTTCATGAGCAGTTCTTC	CASSFQWRGGAFHEQFF	TRBV12-3/TRBV12-4	NA	TRBD2	TRBJ2-1	17
TGTGCCAGCAGCCAAGAAGGCCCGGATCAGTACTTC	CASSQEGPDQYF	TRBV4-2	few	NA	TRBJ2-4	12
TGTGCCAGCAGCGCCGACCTACGCGGATACGAGCAGTACTTC	CASSADLRGYEQYF	TRBV9	NA	NA	TRBJ2-7	14
TGTGCCAGCAGCCGCCCCGACAGGGAGTCCTACAATGAGCAGTTCTTC	CASSRPDRESYNEQFF	TRBV5-5	few	TRBD1	TRBJ2-1	16
TGCGCCAGCAGCGAGGACAGTTCAACCCAGTACTTC	CASSEDSSTQYF	TRBV5-1	many	NA	TRBJ2-5	12
TGCAGCGTTTTCTGGGACAACGTGGATAACACCGGGGAGCTGTTTTTT	CSVFWDNVDNTGELFF	TRBV29-1	few	NA	TRBJ2-2	16
TGTGCCAGCACCGTGACAGGGGTCAAAAACATTCAGTACTTC	CASTVTGVKNIQYF	TRBV12-3/TRBV12-4	NA	TRBD1	TRBJ2-4	14
TGTGCCATCAGTGTATACCGGGACAGGTCAGTCCCTTATGGCTACACCTTC	CAISVYRDRSVPYGYTF	TRBV10-3	NA	TRBD1	TRBJ1-2	17
TGTGCCAGCAGTCCCGATAGCGGGCCGACCCAGGACTTC	CASSPDSGPTQDF	TRBV12-3/TRBV12-4	NA	TRBD2	TRBJ2-5	13
TGCGCCAGCTCCACAGCGGGAGTTGGGGGCACCGGGGAGCTGTTTTTT	CASSTAGVGGTGELFF	TRBV5-1	NA	TRBD2	TRBJ2-2	16
TGCAGTGCTAGAGAGGGGGGAGCTGAAGCTTTCTTT	CSAREGGAEAFF	TRBV20-1	few	NA	TRBJ1-1	12
TGTGCCAGCAGTTTAGGGGTGGGGGAGTATGGCTACACCTTC	CASSLGVGEYGYTF	TRBV12-3/TRBV12-4	NA	NA	TRBJ1-2	14